These 4 T cell receptor beta chains originate from one sample sequenced in a study of T-cell memory formation after mild COVID-19. Each CDR3 protein is one row after TCRdb ran MiXCR on the 5' RACE reads. The repertoire holds about 600,000 distinct CDR3 sequences, with less than 25% as singletons. Sequencing used PBMCs or a T cell subset sorted from them (not recorded which). These TCRs come from an adult woman who had mild COVID-19 (a few samples of this study predate the infection). Cell type and time point are not known.

This clonotype was counted between two and nine times. V and J are TRBV5-1 and TRBJ2-1, with D possibly TRBD1 on 6 matching bases. The germline V gene encodes CDR1 SGHRS and CDR2 YFSETQ. V was trimmed by 1 base and J by 6 bases, leaving 11 bases between them. This CDR3 contains 14 residues. CDR3: CASSLMDRSNEQFF. Here the CDR3 DNA reads TGCGCCAGCAGCTTGATGGACAGATCCAATGAGCAGTTCTTC. The full variable domain, completed using reference TRBV5-1 and TRBJ2-1, is KAGVTQTPRYLIKTRGQQVTLSCSPISGHRSVSWYQQTPGQGLQFLFEYFSETQRNKGNFPGRFSGRQFSNSRSEMNVSTLELGDSALYLCASSLMDRSNEQFFGPGTRLTVL.

This chain connects TRBV2 to TRBJ2-5, with D tentatively TRBD1 (6 bases). CDR3 length: 15 amino acids. Per germline, CDR1 SNHLY and CDR2 FYNNEI. V was cut by 4 bases and J by 3 bases, with 15 bases left in between. The CDR3 sequence: CASSGGGTSKETQYF. The CDR3 DNA follows: TGTGCCAGCAGTGGGGGTGGGACATCCAAAGAGACCCAGTACTTC.

This clonotype has just a few counts. The chain is built from TRBV10-3 and TRBJ1-2; D is uncertain. The V end lost 3 bases, the J end lost 5 bases, and 7 bases lay between the germline ends. The CDR3 extends over 12 amino acids. In germline, CDR1 is ENHRY, CDR2 SYGVKD. The CDR3 reads CAISEGLYGYTF. CDR3 DNA sequence: TGTGCCATCAGTGAAGGGCTTTATGGCTACACCTTC.

CDR3 nucleotide sequence: TGTGCCAGCAGCATTTGGGGTGCAGGAAGAAGCTCTGGGGCCAACGTCCTGACTTTC. It specifies CASSIWGAGRSSGANVLTF. The rearrangement links TRBV3-1 to TRBJ2-6; D is ambiguous. With 5 bases removed from V and 0 bases from J, the gap between germline ends came to 20 bases. The CDR3 contains 19 residues. Germline CDR1 and CDR2: LGHDT and YNNKEL (reference sequence). Looking up the rest from reference TRBV3-1 and TRBJ2-6 gives the full variable domain: DTAVSQTPKYLVTQMGNDKSIKCEQNLGHDTMYWYKQDSKKFLKIMFSYNNKELIINETVPNRFSPKSPDKAHLNLHINSLELGDSAVYFCASSIWGAGRSSGANVLTFGAGSRLTVL.